The TCR beta chain under discussion was sequenced for a study of blood T cell repertoires in COVID-19. Study background: Both acute and convalescent COVID-19 samples were obtained from the United States, Italy and Spain. PBMCs, B-cell-depleted T cells, or T cells provided the cDNA or gDNA that made up the material.

Those enrolled in Seattle joined during active infection and were followed longitudinally afterward. This clone was picked up a small number of times. The same CDR3 is also encoded by other DNA sequences in this sample. Authors' data handling: Amplified reference gene primers provided the basis for estimating nucleated cell counts. Data came from immunoSEQ multiplex PCR; TCRdb stores just in-frame clones and leaves some out. V and J calls and clone size are copied from that table; D and trimming were computed from the DNA. The data show roughly 290,000 clones, roughly 80% seen once. CDR3 length: 13 residues. Trimming took off 4 bases at V and 6 bases at J, with 12 bases between the two ends. From germline, CDR1 is MNHEY and CDR2 SMNVEV (reference sequence).

This chain links TRBV27 with TRBJ1-1; the D gene is possibly TRBD1 (5 bases). Sequenced material: peripheral blood. This TCR came from a person between 70 and 80 years old with COVID-19, enrolled during active disease. The CDR3 DNA reads as TGTGCCAGCAGTTGGGGCAGCGGGGCTGAAGCTTTCTTT. Its translation: CASSWGSGAEAFF.